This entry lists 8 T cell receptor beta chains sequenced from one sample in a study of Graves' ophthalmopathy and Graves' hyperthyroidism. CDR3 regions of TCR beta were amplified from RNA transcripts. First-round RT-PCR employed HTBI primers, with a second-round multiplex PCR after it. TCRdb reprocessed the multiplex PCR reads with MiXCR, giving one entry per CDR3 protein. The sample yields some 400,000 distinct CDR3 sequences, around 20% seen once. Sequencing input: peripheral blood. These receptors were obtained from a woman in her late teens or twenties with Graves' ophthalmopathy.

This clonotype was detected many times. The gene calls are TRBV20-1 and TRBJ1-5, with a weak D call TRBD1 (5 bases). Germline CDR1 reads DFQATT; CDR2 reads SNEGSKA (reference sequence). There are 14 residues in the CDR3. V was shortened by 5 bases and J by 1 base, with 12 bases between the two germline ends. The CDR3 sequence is CSAAPRGSNQPQHF. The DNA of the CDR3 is TGCAGTGCTGCCCCTCGGGGGAGCAATCAGCCCCAGCATTTT.

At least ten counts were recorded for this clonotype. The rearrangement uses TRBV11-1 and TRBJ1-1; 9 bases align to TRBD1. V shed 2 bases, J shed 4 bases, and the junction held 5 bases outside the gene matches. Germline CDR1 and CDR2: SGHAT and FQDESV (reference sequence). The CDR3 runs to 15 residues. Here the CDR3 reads CASSLSGQGSTEAFF. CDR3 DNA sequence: TGTGCCAGCAGCTTAAGCGGACAGGGGAGCACTGAAGCTTTCTTT.

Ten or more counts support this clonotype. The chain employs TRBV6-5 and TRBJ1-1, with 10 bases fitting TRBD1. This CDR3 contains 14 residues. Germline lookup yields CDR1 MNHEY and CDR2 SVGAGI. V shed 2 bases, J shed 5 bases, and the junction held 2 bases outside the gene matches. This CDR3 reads CASSYTGQGTEAFF. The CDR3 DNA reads TGTGCCAGCAGTTACACGGGACAGGGGACTGAAGCTTTCTTT.

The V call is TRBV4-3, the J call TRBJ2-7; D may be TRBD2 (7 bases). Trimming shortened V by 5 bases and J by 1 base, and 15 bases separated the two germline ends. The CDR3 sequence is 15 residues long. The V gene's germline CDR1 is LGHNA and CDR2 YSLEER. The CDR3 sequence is CASSAESGTSYEQYF. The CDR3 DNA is TGCGCCAGCAGCGCCGAAAGCGGGACATCCTACGAGCAGTACTTC.

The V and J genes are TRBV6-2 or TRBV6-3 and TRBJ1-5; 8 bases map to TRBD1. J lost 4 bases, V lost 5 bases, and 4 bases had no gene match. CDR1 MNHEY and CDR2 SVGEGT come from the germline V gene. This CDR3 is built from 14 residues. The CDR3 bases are TGTGCCAGCAGTCGACAGGGGAAAAATCAGCCCCAGCATTTT. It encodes CASSRQGKNQPQHF.

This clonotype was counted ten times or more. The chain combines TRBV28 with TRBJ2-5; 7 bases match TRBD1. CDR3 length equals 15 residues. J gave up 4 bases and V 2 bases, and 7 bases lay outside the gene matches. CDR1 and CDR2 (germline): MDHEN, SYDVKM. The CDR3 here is CASSLRQGNRETQYF. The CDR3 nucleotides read TGTGCCAGCAGTTTAAGACAGGGTAACCGAGAGACCCAGTACTTC.

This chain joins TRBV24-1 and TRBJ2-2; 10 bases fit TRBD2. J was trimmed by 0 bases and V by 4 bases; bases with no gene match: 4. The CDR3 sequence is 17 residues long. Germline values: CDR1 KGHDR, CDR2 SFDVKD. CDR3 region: CATSDPTSGSNTGELFF. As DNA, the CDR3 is TGTGCCACCAGTGACCCGACTAGCGGGTCGAACACCGGGGAGCTGTTTTTT.

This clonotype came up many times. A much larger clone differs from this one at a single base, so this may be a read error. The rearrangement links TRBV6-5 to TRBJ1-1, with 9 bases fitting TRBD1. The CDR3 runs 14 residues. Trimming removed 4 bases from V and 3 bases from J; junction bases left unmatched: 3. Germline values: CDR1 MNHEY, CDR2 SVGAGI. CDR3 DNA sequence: TGTGCCAGCAGTTCCTGGACAGGGGACACTGAAGCTTTCTTT. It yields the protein CASSSWTGDTEAFF.